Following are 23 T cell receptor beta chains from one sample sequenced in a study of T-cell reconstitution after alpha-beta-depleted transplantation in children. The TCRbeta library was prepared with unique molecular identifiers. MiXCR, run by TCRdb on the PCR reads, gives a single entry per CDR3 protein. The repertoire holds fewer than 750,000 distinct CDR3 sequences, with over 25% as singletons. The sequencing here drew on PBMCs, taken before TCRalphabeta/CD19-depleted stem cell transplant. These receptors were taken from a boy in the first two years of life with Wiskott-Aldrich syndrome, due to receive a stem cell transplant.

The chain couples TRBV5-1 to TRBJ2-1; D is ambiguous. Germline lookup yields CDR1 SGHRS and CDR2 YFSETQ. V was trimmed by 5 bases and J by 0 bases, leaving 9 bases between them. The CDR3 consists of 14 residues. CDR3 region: CASRSESSYNEQFF. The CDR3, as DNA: TGCGCCAGCAGGAGCGAGAGCTCCTACAATGAGCAGTTCTTC.

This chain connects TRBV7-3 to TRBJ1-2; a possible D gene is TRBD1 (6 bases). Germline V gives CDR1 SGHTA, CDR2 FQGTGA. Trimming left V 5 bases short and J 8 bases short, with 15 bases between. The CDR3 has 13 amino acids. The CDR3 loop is CASSPSAGGGYTF. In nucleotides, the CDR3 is TGTGCCAGCAGCCCAAGCGCCGGGGGCGGCTACACCTTC.

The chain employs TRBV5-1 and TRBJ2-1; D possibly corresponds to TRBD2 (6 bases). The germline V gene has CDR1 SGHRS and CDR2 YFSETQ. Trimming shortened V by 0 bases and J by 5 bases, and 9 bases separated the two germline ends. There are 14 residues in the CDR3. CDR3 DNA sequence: TGCGCCAGCAGCTTGGAGGGACTGAACAATGAGCAGTTCTTC. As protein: CASSLEGLNNEQFF.

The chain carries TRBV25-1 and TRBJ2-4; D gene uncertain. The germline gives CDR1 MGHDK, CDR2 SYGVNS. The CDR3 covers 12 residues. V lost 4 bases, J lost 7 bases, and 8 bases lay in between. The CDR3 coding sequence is TGTGCCAGCAGTGCAGGTCCCAACATTCAGTACTTC. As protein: CASSAGPNIQYF.

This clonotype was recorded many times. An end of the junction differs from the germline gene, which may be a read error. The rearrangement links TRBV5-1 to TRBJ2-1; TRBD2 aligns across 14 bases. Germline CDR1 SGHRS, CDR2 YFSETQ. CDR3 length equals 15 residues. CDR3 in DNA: TGTGCCAGCAGCCCGGGACTAGCGGGAGTCGATGAGCAGTTCTTC. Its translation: CASSPGLAGVDEQFF.

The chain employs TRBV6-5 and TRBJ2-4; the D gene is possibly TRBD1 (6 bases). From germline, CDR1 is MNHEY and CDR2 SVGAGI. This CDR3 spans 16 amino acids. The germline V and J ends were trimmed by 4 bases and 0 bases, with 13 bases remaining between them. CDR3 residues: CASSFRGNLAKNIQYF. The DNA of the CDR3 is TGTGCCAGCAGTTTTAGGGGGAATCTAGCCAAAAACATTCAGTACTTC.

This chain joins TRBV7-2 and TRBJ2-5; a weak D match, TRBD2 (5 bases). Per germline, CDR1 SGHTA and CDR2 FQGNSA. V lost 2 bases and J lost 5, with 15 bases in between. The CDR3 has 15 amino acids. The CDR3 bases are TGTGCCAGCAGCTTATTCACGGGATTTTTTGAGACCCAGTACTTC. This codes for CASSLFTGFFETQYF.

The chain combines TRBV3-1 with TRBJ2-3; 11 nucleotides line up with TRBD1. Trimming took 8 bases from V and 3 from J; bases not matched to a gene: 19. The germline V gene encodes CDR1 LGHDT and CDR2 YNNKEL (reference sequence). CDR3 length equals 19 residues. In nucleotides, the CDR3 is TGTGCCAGCTGTCCCCGGGGCGGACAGGGGGCTAGCACGACAGATACGCAGTATTTT. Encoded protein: CASCPRGGQGASTTDTQYF.

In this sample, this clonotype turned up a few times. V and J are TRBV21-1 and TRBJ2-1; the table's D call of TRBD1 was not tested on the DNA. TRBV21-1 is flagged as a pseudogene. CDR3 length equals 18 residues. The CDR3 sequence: CASSKPGDRGMGYNEQFF. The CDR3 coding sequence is TGTGCCAGCAGCAAACCGGGTGACAGGGGTATGGGGTACAATGAGCAGTTCTTC.

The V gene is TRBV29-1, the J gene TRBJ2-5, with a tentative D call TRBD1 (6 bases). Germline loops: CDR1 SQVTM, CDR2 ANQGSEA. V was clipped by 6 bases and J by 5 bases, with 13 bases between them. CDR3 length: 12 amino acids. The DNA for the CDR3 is TGCAGCGTAATCAGGGGCGGGGAGACCCAGTACTTC. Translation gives CSVIRGGETQYF. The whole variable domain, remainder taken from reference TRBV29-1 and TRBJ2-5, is SAVISQKPSRDICQRGTSLTIQCQVDSQVTMMFWYRQQPGQSLTLIATANQGSEATYESGFVIDKFPISRPNLTFSTLTVSNMSPEDSSIYLCSVIRGGETQYFGPGTRLLVL.

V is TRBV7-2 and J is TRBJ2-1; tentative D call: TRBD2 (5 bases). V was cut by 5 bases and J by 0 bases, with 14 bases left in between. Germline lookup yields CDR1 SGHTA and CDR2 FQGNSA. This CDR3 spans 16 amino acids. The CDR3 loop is CASSPRAGGSYNEQFF. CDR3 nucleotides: TGTGCCAGCAGCCCCCGGGCGGGTGGCTCCTACAATGAGCAGTTCTTC.

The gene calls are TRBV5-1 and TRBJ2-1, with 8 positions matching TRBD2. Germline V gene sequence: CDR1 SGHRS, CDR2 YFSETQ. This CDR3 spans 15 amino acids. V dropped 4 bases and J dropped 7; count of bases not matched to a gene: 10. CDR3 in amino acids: CASSLPGTSINEQFF. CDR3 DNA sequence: TGCGCCAGCAGCCTCCCCGGGACTAGTATAAATGAGCAGTTCTTC. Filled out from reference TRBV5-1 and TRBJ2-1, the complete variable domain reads KAGVTQTPRYLIKTRGQQVTLSCSPISGHRSVSWYQQTPGQGLQFLFEYFSETQRNKGNFPGRFSGRQFSNSRSEMNVSTLELGDSALYLCASSLPGTSINEQFFGPGTRLTVL.

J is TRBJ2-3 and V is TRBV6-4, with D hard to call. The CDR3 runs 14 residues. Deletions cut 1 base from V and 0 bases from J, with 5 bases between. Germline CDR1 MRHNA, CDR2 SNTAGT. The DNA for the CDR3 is TGTGCCAGCAGTGACTGGCCTAGCACAGATACGCAGTATTTT. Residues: CASSDWPSTDTQYF.

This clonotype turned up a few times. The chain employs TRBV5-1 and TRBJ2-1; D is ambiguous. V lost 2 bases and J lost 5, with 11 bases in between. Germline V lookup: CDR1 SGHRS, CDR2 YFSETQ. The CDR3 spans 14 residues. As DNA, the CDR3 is TGCGCCAGCAGCTTAGCCCTGCTGCACAATGAGCAGTTCTTC. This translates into CASSLALLHNEQFF.

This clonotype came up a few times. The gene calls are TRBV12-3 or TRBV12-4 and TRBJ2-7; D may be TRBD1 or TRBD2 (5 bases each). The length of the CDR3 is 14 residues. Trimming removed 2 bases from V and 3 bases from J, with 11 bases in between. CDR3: CASSLLATVYEQYF. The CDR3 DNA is TGTGCCAGCAGTTTATTAGCGACAGTCTACGAGCAGTACTTC.

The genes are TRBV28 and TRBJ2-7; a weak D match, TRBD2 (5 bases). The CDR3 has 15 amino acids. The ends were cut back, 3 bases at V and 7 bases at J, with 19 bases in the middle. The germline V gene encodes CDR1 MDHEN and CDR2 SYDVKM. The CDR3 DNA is TGTGCCAGCAGTTTCTTGCCCGGCCCTACGGGGGAGCAGTACTTC. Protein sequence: CASSFLPGPTGEQYF.

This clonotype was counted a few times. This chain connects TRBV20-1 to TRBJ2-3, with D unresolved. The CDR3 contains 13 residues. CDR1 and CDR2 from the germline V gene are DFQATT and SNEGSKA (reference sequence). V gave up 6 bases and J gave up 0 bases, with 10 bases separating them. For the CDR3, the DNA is TGCAGTGCGATACTATCTAGCACAGATACGCAGTATTTT. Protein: CSAILSSTDTQYF.

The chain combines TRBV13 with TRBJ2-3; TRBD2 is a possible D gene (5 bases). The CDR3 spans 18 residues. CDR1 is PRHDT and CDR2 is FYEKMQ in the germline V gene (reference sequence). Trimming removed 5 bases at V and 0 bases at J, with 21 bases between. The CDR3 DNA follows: TGTGCCAGCAGCGGAAGGTTATCGGGGAGCCCTAGCACAGATACGCAGTATTTT. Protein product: CASSGRLSGSPSTDTQYF. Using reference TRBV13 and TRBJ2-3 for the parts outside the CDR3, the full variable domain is AAGVIQSPRHLIKEKRETATLKCYPIPRHDTVYWYQQGPGQDPQFLISFYEKMQSDKGSIPDRFSAQQFSDYHSELNMSSLELGDSALYFCASSGRLSGSPSTDTQYFGPGTRLTVL.

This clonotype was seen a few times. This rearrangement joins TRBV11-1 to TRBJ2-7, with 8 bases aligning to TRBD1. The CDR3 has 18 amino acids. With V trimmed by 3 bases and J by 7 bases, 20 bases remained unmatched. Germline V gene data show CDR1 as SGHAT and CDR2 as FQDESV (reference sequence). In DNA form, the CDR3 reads TGTGCCAGCAGCTTTTGGGCTTTGACTGGGACAGGTCTACGGGAGCAGTACTTC. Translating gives CASSFWALTGTGLREQYF.

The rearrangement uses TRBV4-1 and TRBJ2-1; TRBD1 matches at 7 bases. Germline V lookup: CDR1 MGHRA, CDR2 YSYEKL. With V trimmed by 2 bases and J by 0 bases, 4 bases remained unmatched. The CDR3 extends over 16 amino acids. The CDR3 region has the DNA TGCGCCAGCAGCCAAAACCCAGGGGGCTCCTACAATGAGCAGTTCTTC. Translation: CASSQNPGGSYNEQFF.

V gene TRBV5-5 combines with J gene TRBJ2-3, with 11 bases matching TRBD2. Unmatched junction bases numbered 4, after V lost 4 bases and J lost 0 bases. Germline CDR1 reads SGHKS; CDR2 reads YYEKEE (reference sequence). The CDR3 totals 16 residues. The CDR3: CASSPRTSGSTDTQYF. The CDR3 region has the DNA TGTGCCAGCAGCCCCCGGACTAGCGGGAGCACAGATACGCAGTATTTT.

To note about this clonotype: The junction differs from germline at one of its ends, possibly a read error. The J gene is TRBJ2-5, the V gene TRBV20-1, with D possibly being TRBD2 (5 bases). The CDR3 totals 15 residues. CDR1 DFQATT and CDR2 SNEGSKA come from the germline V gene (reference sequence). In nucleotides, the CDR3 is TGCTGTGCTAGAGATAGCGCGAAATCTAAAGAGACCCAGTACTTC. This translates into CCARDSAKSKETQYF.

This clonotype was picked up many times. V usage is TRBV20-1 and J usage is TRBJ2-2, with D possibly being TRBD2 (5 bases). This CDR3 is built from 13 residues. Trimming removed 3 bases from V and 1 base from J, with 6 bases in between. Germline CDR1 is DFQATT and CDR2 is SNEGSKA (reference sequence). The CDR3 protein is CSARSGNTGELFF. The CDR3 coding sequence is TGCAGTGCTAGGAGCGGGAACACCGGGGAGCTGTTTTTT.